Listed here are 14 T cell receptor beta chains from one sample, sequenced in a study of PD-L1 blockade in urothelial cancer. Sequenced by immunoSEQ multiplex PCR; TCRdb stores in-frame clones only, minus some. The sample includes about 71,000 clones, 85% to 90% of them seen just once. Sequencing used PBMCs, obtained around atezolizumab (anti-PD-L1) treatment. The receptors here all came from a man aged 60-69 years with urothelial cancer.

This clone came up a few times. The same CDR3 also results from other DNA sequences found in this sample. V and J are TRBV5-1 and TRBJ1-2, with 7 bases that match TRBD1. Germline loops: CDR1 SGHRS, CDR2 YFSETQ. The ends lost 0 bases at V and 5 bases at J; junction bases unmatched: 7. CDR3 size: 15 residues. The CDR3 sequence is CASSLDGTANYGYTF. The CDR3 DNA follows: TGCGCCAGCAGCTTGGACGGGACAGCCAATTATGGCTACACCTTC.

The chain is built from TRBV18 and TRBJ2-3; the match to TRBD1 covers 7 bases. Germline CDR1 is KGHSH and CDR2 is LQKENI. This CDR3 contains 18 residues. V lost 3 bases to trimming and J lost 2 bases; unmatched junction nucleotides: 14. CDR3 DNA sequence: TGTGCCAGCTCACCGAGTCTTAGTCTACAGGGGTTCACAGATACGCAGTATTTT. It encodes CASSPSLSLQGFTDTQYF.

The chain links TRBV6-5 to TRBJ1-1, with D possibly being TRBD1 (6 bases). V lost 6 bases, J lost 5 bases, and 19 bases lay in between. The CDR3 loop spans 15 amino acids. Germline CDR1 and CDR2: MNHEY and SVGAGI. CDR3 coding DNA: TGTGCCAGCAGCCTCCGGGACACCCCCGGGACTGAAGCTTTCTTT. As protein: CASSLRDTPGTEAFF.

The chain links TRBV18 to TRBJ2-5; 9 bases align to TRBD1. The CDR3 loop spans 14 amino acids. Trimming removed 5 bases from V and 5 bases from J; junction bases left unmatched: 6. CDR1 is KGHSH and CDR2 is LQKENI in the germline V gene. In DNA, the CDR3 is TGTGCCAGCTCAAGGGACAGGGTACGGGAGACCCAGTACTTC. Its protein product is CASSRDRVRETQYF.

The J gene is TRBJ2-5, the V gene TRBV7-8, with a tentative D call TRBD1 (6 bases). V was pared by 5 bases and J by 5 bases, with 15 bases between. There are 14 residues in the CDR3. Germline loops: CDR1 SGHVS, CDR2 FQNEAQ. The CDR3 loop reads CASSASQGRETQYF. CDR3 bases: TGTGCCAGCAGCGCATCACAGGGCCGGGAGACCCAGTACTTC. The complete variable domain, with remaining parts taken from reference TRBV7-8 and TRBJ2-5, reads GAGVSQSPRYKVAKRGQDVALRCDPISGHVSLFWYQQALGQGPEFLTYFQNEAQLDKSGLPSDRFFAERPEGSVSTLKIQRTQQEDSAVYLCASSASQGRETQYFGPGTRLLVL.

This chain links TRBV27 with TRBJ2-7; D may be TRBD1 (5 bases). The CDR3 spans 15 residues. V was clipped by 2 bases and J by 4 bases, with 15 bases between them. The germline gives CDR1 MNHEY, CDR2 SMNVEV (reference sequence). CDR3 in DNA: TGTGCCAGCAGTTTACTGGGGCGCGATACGTACGAGCAGTACTTC. The encoded protein is CASSLLGRDTYEQYF.

The rearrangement uses TRBV2 and TRBJ1-1, with D possibly matching TRBD1 (6 bases). This CDR3 comprises 13 residues. The V end was cut by 9 bases, the J end by 1 base, with 12 bases between. The germline CDR1 and CDR2 sequences are SNHLY and FYNNEI. Written as DNA, the CDR3 is TGTGCCAGAGCCGGGACACCGAACACTGAAGCTTTCTTT. Translating gives CARAGTPNTEAFF.

The chain has TRBV11-2 and TRBJ1-1; D is ambiguous. The germline gives CDR1 SGHAT, CDR2 FQNNGV. CDR3 size: 13 residues. The ends were cut back, 1 base at V and 1 base at J, with 4 bases in the middle. CDR3 loop: CASSLGPNTEAFF. The CDR3 DNA follows: TGTGCCAGCAGCTTAGGGCCGAACACTGAAGCTTTCTTT.

The chain is built from TRBV25-1 and TRBJ2-1; 7 bases are a match to TRBD1. The CDR3 extends over 15 amino acids. Unmatched junction bases numbered 3, after V lost 4 bases and J lost 0 bases. CDR1 and CDR2 (germline): MGHDK, SYGVNS. CDR3 nucleotide sequence: TGTGCCAGCAGTGGGGACAGACTCTCCTACAATGAGCAGTTCTTC. Encoded protein: CASSGDRLSYNEQFF.

The chain is built from TRBV2 and TRBJ2-1; D is possibly TRBD1 (6 bases). Germline CDR1 SNHLY, CDR2 FYNNEI. Trimming removed 4 bases at V and 12 bases at J, with 25 bases between. The CDR3 sequence is 16 residues long. The CDR3: CASSGPQGTGPIWQFF. DNA for the CDR3: TGTGCCAGCAGTGGCCCTCAGGGGACCGGGCCAATTTGGCAGTTCTTC.

The V and J genes are TRBV19 and TRBJ2-5, with D unresolved. Looked up from germline, CDR1 is LNHDA and CDR2 is SQIVND (reference sequence). This CDR3 comprises 14 residues. Trimming pared 2 bases from V and 2 bases from J, leaving 9 bases between. Here the CDR3 reads CASSIYGRQETQYF. CDR3 in DNA: TGTGCCAGTAGTATATACGGCAGGCAAGAGACCCAGTACTTC.

The rearrangement uses TRBV27 and TRBJ2-7; 7 positions agree with TRBD1. The CDR3 is 14 residues long. V shed 7 bases and J 0 bases; nucleotides not matched to a gene: 6. CDR1 and CDR2 from the germline V gene are MNHEY and SMNVEV (reference sequence). CDR3 sequence (DNA): TGTGCCAGCAAACTTGACAGGGACTCCTACGAGCAGTACTTC. Its translation is CASKLDRDSYEQYF.

The chain links TRBV18 to TRBJ1-1; D unclear. The V end lost 5 bases, the J end lost 0 bases, and 7 bases lay between the germline ends. Germline assignment: CDR1 KGHSH and CDR2 LQKENI. CDR3 size: 13 residues. Written as DNA, the CDR3 is TGTGCCAGCTCATCTGAGATGAACACTGAAGCTTTCTTT. Translating gives CASSSEMNTEAFF.

The CDR3 here is CASGGTSGSNEQFF. For the CDR3, the DNA is TGTGCCAGCGGGGGGACTAGCGGTTCCAATGAGCAGTTCTTC. This chain uses TRBV6-1 with TRBJ2-1, with 11 bases aligning to TRBD2. Trimming took 8 bases from V and 6 from J; bases not matched to a gene: 6. CDR1 is MNHNS, CDR2 SASEGT, per germline. This CDR3 has 14 residues.